This T cell receptor (beta chain) was captured in a study of identical twins. The sample holds many counts of this clonotype. With 4 bases removed from V and 1 base from J, the gap between germline ends came to 11 bases. Germline CDR1 is SGDLS and CDR2 is YYNGEE. This CDR3 is 15 amino acids long. MiXCR, run by TCRdb on the 5' RACE reads, gives a single entry per CDR3 protein. The sample yields approximately 680,000 distinct CDR3 sequences, around 7.5% seen once. The sample was also reused in another study, on yellow fever vaccine responses in identical twins.

Material: PBMCs. The origin of this receptor is a woman under 30 in good health. The chain links TRBV9 to TRBJ2-2; D ambiguous. This CDR3 is CASSTRTVNTGELFF. In DNA, the CDR3 is TGTGCCAGCAGCACCAGGACGGTGAACACCGGGGAGCTGTTTTTT.